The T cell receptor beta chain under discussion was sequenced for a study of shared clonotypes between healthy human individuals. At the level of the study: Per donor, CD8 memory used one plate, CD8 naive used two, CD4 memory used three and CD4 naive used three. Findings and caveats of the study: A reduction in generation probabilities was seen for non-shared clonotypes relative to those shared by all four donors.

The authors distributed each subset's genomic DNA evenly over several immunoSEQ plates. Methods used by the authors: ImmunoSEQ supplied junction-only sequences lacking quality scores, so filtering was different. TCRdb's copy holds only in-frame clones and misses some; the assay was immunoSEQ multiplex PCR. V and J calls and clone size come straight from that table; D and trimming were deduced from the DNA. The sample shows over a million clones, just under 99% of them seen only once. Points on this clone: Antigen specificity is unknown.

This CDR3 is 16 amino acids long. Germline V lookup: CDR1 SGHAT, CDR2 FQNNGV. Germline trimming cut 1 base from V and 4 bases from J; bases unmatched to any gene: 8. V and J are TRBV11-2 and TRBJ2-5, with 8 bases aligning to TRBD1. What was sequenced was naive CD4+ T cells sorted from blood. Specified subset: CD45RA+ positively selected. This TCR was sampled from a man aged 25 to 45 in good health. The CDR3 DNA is TGTGCCAGCAGCTTAGGTCCAGGGGGCCTCGGAGAGACCCAGTACTTC. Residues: CASSLGPGGLGETQYF.